What follows describes a single T cell receptor (beta chain). Per the original data handling: Using reference gene primer amplification, nucleated cell counts were estimated. Sequencing was performed with immunoSEQ multiplex PCR; in TCRdb, only in-frame clones are kept and a portion is missing. For V, J and clone size, that table is used; D and trimming come from the DNA. The sample has roughly 100,000 clones; around 90% are singletons. The data originate from a study of blood T cell repertoires in COVID-19. Study-level information: Material from acute and convalescent COVID-19 was sourced from the United States, Italy and Spain. From T cells, B-cell-depleted T cells, or PBMCs came the material, which was cDNA or gDNA.

The CDR3 runs 14 residues. With V trimmed by 5 bases and J by 6 bases, 7 bases remained unmatched. Germline V lookup: CDR1 SEHNR, CDR2 FQNEAQ (reference sequence). The origin of this receptor is a woman in her sixties or seventies with acute or convalescent COVID-19. The sample comprised peripheral blood. The J gene is TRBJ2-1, the V gene TRBV7-9, with 7 positions matching TRBD1. CDR3 in amino acids: CASSPVSGGNEQFF. CDR3 in DNA: TGTGCCAGCAGCCCGGTTTCAGGGGGCAATGAGCAGTTCTTC.